The clone carrying this TCR beta chain was observed a few times. The antigen remains undetermined. Study-wide points: Tumor-infiltrating Treg TCR alpha and beta sequences overlapped most with tumor naive CD4+ T cells, then blood naive. Tumor memory CD4+ T cell TCR gene usage was found to cluster with blood and lymph node memory CD4+ cells and with lymph node naive CD4+ cells.

Naive CD4+ T cells were purified with Tregs depleted by CD25. Full-length variable regions came from constant-region reverse primers plus semi-nested Nested Universal Primer A PCR. TCRdb re-called the 5' RACE reads through MiXCR, storing one row per CDR3 protein. The sample includes nearly 55,000 distinct CDR3 sequences, roughly a sixth of them seen just once. The sample comprised naive CD4+ T cells sorted from blood. Noted subset: naive CD4+ T cells, CD4+CD45RA+CD25-. This sequence originates from a female donor with breast cancer.

DNA for the CDR3: TGTGCCACCAGTGACTCCGGGACTAGCGTCAATGAGCAGTTCTTC. As protein: CATSDSGTSVNEQFF. This rearrangement joins TRBV24-1 to TRBJ2-1, with TRBD2 matching over 10 bases. The junction had 5 bases not matched to a gene; V was cut back by 4 bases and J by 6 bases. There are 15 residues in the CDR3. The V gene's germline CDR1 is KGHDR and CDR2 SFDVKD.